This TCR beta chain was sequenced for a study of identical twins. Study results and caveats: The more abundant beta clonotypes in cord blood had fewer insertions, and memory repertoires did not show this. Twin sharing of out-of-frame TCR alpha was underestimated by models in monozygotic pairs.

In its sample, this clonotype was seen a few times. The antigen remains unidentified. V gave up 5 bases and J gave up 6 bases, with 16 bases separating them. The length of the CDR3 is 15 residues. Per germline, CDR1 SGHTA and CDR2 FQGNSA. TCRdb recomputed calls from the 5' RACE reads with MiXCR, one row per CDR3 protein. This table holds about 530,000 distinct CDR3 sequences, roughly 15% found once. The same data also contributed to another study, on yellow fever vaccine responses in identical twins.

Specimen: CD4+ T cells sorted from blood. V gene TRBV7-2 combines with J gene TRBJ2-2; unclear D gene. The TCR comes from a woman aged 18-29 years in good health. CDR3: CASSERMGIAGELFF. CDR3 sequence (DNA): TGTGCCAGCAGCGAACGAATGGGCATCGCCGGGGAGCTGTTTTTT.